This T cell receptor (beta chain) is drawn from a study of shared clonotypes between healthy human individuals. The CDR3 is 16 amino acids. CDR1 KGHSH and CDR2 LQKENI come from the germline V gene. The V and J ends lost 3 bases and 1 base respectively, with 13 bases between them. Generated by immunoSEQ multiplex PCR, the TCRdb table keeps only in-frame clones and is missing some. The sample lists about 2.3 million clones, just under 95% occurring once. Sequencing used naive CD4+ T cells from PBMCs. Subset described: CD45RA+ positively selected. The sequence was obtained from a man between 18 and 29 years old in good health. Some clones in this sample may be carry-over from other donors' samples. V and J are TRBV18 and TRBJ1-5; D may be TRBD1 (6 bases). CDR3 DNA: TGTGCCAGCTCACCTTACGGGACACCGAGCAATCAGCCCCAGCATTTT. It is translated as CASSPYGTPSNQPQHF. The complete variable domain, with remaining parts taken from reference TRBV18 and TRBJ1-5, reads NAGVMQNPRHLVRRRGQEARLRCSPMKGHSHVYWYRQLPEEGLKFMVYLQKENIIDESGMPKERFSAEFPKEGPSILRIQQVVRGDSAAYFCASSPYGTPSNQPQHFGDGTRLSIL.